The text below deals with one TCR beta chain. The sample belongs to a study of blood T cell repertoires in COVID-19. Study as a whole: Sites in the United States, Italy and Spain provided acute and convalescent COVID-19 samples. Sources were T cells, B-cell-depleted T cells, or PBMCs; the material itself was cDNA or gDNA.

J lost 2 bases, V lost 6 bases, and 5 bases had no gene match. CDR1 and CDR2 from the germline V gene are MNHEY and SVGAGI. The CDR3 has 15 residues. In the authors' workflow: The assay estimated nucleated cells by amplifying reference gene primers. The repertoire was sequenced with immunoSEQ multiplex PCR; TCRdb's copy has only in-frame clones and lacks some. V and J calls and clone size are copied from that table; D and trimming were computed from the DNA. The sample has 240,000 or so clones, roughly 83% seen once. The sequenced sample was peripheral blood. This receptor was obtained from a man older than 75 with acute or convalescent COVID-19. This chain connects TRBV6-5 to TRBJ2-2, with 8 bases fitting TRBD1. CDR3 in amino acids: CASRWTGTNTGELFF. In nucleotides, the CDR3 is TGTGCCAGCAGGTGGACAGGGACTAACACCGGGGAGCTGTTTTTT.